These 2 T cell receptor beta chains were all obtained from the same sample, sequenced in a study of T cells in Graves' hyperthyroidism and ophthalmopathy (dated by TCRdb to the late 2010s). The method behind the library was multiplex PCR. For sequencing, an Illumina HiSeq 2000 was employed. TCR beta CDR3 regions were amplified from RNA transcripts. For the first round of RT-PCR on the TCR CDR3, the HTBI primer set was used together with the Qiagen OneStep RT-PCR kit. The public reads were reanalyzed by TCRdb: fastp trimming at Q25, MiXCR alignment, in-frame beta chains only. Rows matching on CDR3 protein sequence are summarized as one entry with the most common DNA and genes. For this sample there are around 660,000 distinct CDR3 sequences; 45% appear just once. Clones ranked in the top ten supply under 8% of the sample. Sequenced material: peripheral blood or thyroid tissue (not recorded which). All receptors derive from an adult man with Graves' disease, either hyperthyroidism or ophthalmopathy (not recorded which).

The chain joins TRBV19 to TRBJ1-2; a weak D match, TRBD1 (5 bases). The CDR3 is 12 amino acids. Trimming pared 9 bases from V and 8 bases from J, leaving 16 bases between. CDR1 LNHDA and CDR2 SQIVND come from the germline V gene (reference sequence). CDR3 residues: CASGVGVVGYTF. DNA of the CDR3: TGTGCCAGCGGAGTAGGGGTAGTAGGCTACACCTTC. The whole variable domain, remainder taken from reference TRBV19 and TRBJ1-2, is DGGITQSPKYLFRKEGQNVTLSCEQNLNHDAMYWYRQDPGQGLRLIYYSQIVNDFQKGDIAEGYSVSREKKESFPLTVTSAQKNPTAFYLCASGVGVVGYTFGSGTRLTVV.

The chain employs TRBV20-1 and TRBJ2-7; D is unresolved. V lost 0 bases, J lost 3 bases, and 12 bases lay in between. Germline V gives CDR1 DFQATT, CDR2 SNEGSKA (reference sequence). The CDR3 covers 14 residues. The CDR3 region has the DNA TGCAGTGCTAGAGAAGCAAACTATGGCTACGAGCAGTACTTC. It translates to CSAREANYGYEQYF.